This entry features one TCR beta chain sequence. This sample is drawn from a study of blood T cell repertoires in COVID-19. For the study at large: Acute and convalescent COVID-19 specimens originated in the United States, Italy and Spain. Nucleic acid was either cDNA or gDNA, and it came from T cells, B-cell-depleted T cells, or PBMCs.

The germline V gene encodes CDR1 MDHEN and CDR2 SYDVKM. V shed 4 bases, J shed 12 bases, and the junction held 13 bases outside the gene matches. The CDR3 extends over 14 amino acids. In the source study's methods: Estimated nucleated cell counts came from reference gene primer amplification. This table comes from immunoSEQ multiplex PCR, and its TCRdb copy is limited to in-frame clones, with some not included. That table supplies the V and J calls and clone size; D and trimming were determined from the DNA. The sample lists approximately 300,000 clones, 85% to 90% occurring once. This TCR came from a young man with acute or convalescent COVID-19. Sequenced: peripheral blood. This chain links TRBV28 with TRBJ2-7, with 9 bases aligning to TRBD1. In DNA, the CDR3 is TGTGCCAGCAGTTCCTCGACAGGGGGGAGTAAGTTGTACTTC. This sequence encodes CASSSSTGGSKLYF.